The 20 T cell receptor beta chains below come from one sample, sequenced in a study of blood T cell repertoires in COVID-19. Here immunoSEQ multiplex PCR was the method, and the copy in TCRdb shows in-frame clones only, minus some. The table lists around 100,000 clones, approximately 84% of them singletons. Sequenced input: peripheral blood. These receptors all come from a human donor in a cohort sampled during active COVID-19.

The J gene is TRBJ1-5, the V gene TRBV28, with 9 bases identical to TRBD1. Germline assignment: CDR1 MDHEN and CDR2 SYDVKM. The CDR3 totals 13 residues. The ends lost 2 bases at V and 11 bases at J; junction bases unmatched: 4. CDR3 amino acids: CASSLDGDRAQHF. The DNA of the CDR3 is TGTGCCAGCAGTTTAGATGGGGACAGGGCCCAGCATTTT.

This clone was observed a handful of times. The genes are TRBV27 and TRBJ2-7, with D perhaps matching TRBD1 (5 bases). The ends were cut back, 1 base at V and 1 base at J, with 8 bases in the middle. CDR3 length equals 14 residues. From germline, CDR1 is MNHEY and CDR2 SMNVEV (reference sequence). DNA of the CDR3: TGTGCCAGCAGTTTATTTACAGGATCCTACGAGCAGTACTTC. It encodes CASSLFTGSYEQYF.

The chain joins TRBV6-5 to TRBJ2-7, with D perhaps matching TRBD1 (6 bases). Germline CDR1 is MNHEY and CDR2 is SVGAGI. The ends were cut back, 2 bases at V and 4 bases at J, with 12 bases in the middle. The CDR3 is 14 residues long. The CDR3 loop reads CASSYQGKGYEQYF. In DNA form, the CDR3 reads TGTGCCAGCAGTTACCAGGGGAAAGGGTACGAGCAGTACTTC.

This chain uses TRBV7-9 with TRBJ2-5, with 9 nucleotides matching TRBD2. J was trimmed by 1 base and V by 3 bases; bases with no gene match: 6. From germline, CDR1 is SEHNR and CDR2 FQNEAQ (reference sequence). This CDR3 spans 16 amino acids. CDR3 residues: CASSLGLAGVQETQYF. CDR3 in DNA: TGTGCCAGCAGCTTGGGGTTAGCGGGGGTCCAAGAGACCCAGTACTTC. Looking up the rest from reference TRBV7-9 and TRBJ2-5 gives the full variable domain: DTGVSQNPRHKITKRGQNVTFRCDPISEHNRLYWYRQTLGQGPEFLTYFQNEAQLEKSRLLSDRFSAERPKGSFSTLEIQRTEQGDSAMYLCASSLGLAGVQETQYFGPGTRLLVL.

The chain carries TRBV3-1 (or the pseudogene TRBV3-2) and TRBJ2-1, with 7 bases fitting TRBD2. Germline trimming cut 5 bases from V and 5 bases from J; bases unmatched to any gene: 9. Germline CDR1 and CDR2: LGHDT and YNNKEL (reference sequence). This CDR3 region has 15 residues. CDR3 nucleotides: TGTGCCAGCAGCACCAAGCGGGATGGACACAATGAGCAGTTCTTC. Its translation: CASSTKRDGHNEQFF.

This clone was counted a single time. V gene TRBV11-3 combines with J gene TRBJ1-1, with D maybe TRBD1 (6 bases). The germline V gene encodes CDR1 SGHNT and CDR2 YENEEA. Trimming left V 4 bases short and J 5 bases short, with 11 bases between. CDR3 length equals 13 residues. As DNA, the CDR3 is TGTGCCAGCAGCTGGTCAGGGGCAACTGAAGCTTTCTTT. Protein: CASSWSGATEAFF.

V and J are TRBV5-4 and TRBJ2-2; TRBD1 matches at 8 bases. Germline V gives CDR1 SGHNT, CDR2 YYREEE (reference sequence). CDR3 length: 15 residues. With V trimmed by 4 bases and J by 2 bases, 4 bases remained unmatched. CDR3 residues: CASSARGPNTGELFF. In nucleotides, the CDR3 is TGTGCCAGCAGCGCCAGGGGGCCTAACACCGGGGAGCTGTTTTTT. Based on the CDR3 plus reference TRBV5-4 and TRBJ2-2, the full variable domain is ETGVTQSPTHLIKTRGQQVTLRCSSQSGHNTVSWYQQALGQGPQFIFQYYREEENGRGNFPPRFSGLQFPNYSSELNVNALELDDSALYLCASSARGPNTGELFFGEGSRLTVL.

V gene TRBV9 combines with J gene TRBJ1-6; weak D call: TRBD1 (6 bases). CDR3 length equals 14 residues. Germline-derived CDR1 and CDR2 are SGDLS and YYNGEE. V lost 2 bases to trimming and J lost 9 bases, with 12 bases between them. CDR3 loop: CASSVLGAGSPLHF. CDR3 in DNA: TGTGCCAGCAGCGTTTTGGGGGCCGGTTCACCCCTCCACTTT.

The chain uses TRBV7-9 and TRBJ1-1; 7 bases are a match to TRBD1. V shed 7 bases and J 1 base; nucleotides not matched to a gene: 15. This CDR3 spans 17 amino acids. The germline V gene has CDR1 SEHNR and CDR2 FQNEAQ (reference sequence). DNA for the CDR3: TGTGCCAGCAACCAAGGGAAGGGGGCGTTGGGGAACACTGAAGCTTTCTTT. Its translation is CASNQGKGALGNTEAFF.

V and J are TRBV6-5 and TRBJ2-3; 11 bases agree with TRBD2. Trimming at V came to 7 bases and at J to 5 bases, leaving 8 bases not matched to a gene. The CDR3 loop spans 15 amino acids. From germline, CDR1 is MNHEY and CDR2 SVGAGI. CDR3 in amino acids: CASNGASGGKDTQYF. The CDR3 DNA is TGTGCCAGCAATGGGGCTAGCGGGGGGAAAGATACGCAGTATTTT.

This clone appeared a single time. The chain employs TRBV7-8 and TRBJ2-2; 9 bases map to TRBD2. Germline CDR1 and CDR2: SGHVS and FQNEAQ. J lost 0 bases, V lost 1 base, and 3 bases had no gene match. The CDR3 is 17 residues long. The CDR3 nucleotides read TGTGCCAGCAGCTTAGTGACTAGCGGAGCGAACACCGGGGAGCTGTTTTTT. It codes for CASSLVTSGANTGELFF.

The chain combines TRBV3-1 (or the pseudogene TRBV3-2) with TRBJ2-5; TRBD2 aligns across 7 bases. The CDR3 length is 15 residues. Germline V gives CDR1 LGHDT, CDR2 YNNKEL (reference sequence). Trimming at V came to 7 bases and at J to 5 bases, leaving 13 bases not matched to a gene. Written as DNA, the CDR3 is TGTGCCAGCATAGGTAGCGGGCGCCCGGGGGAGACCCAGTACTTC. Translation gives CASIGSGRPGETQYF.

This clone appeared a single time. This chain uses TRBV19 with TRBJ2-7; possibly TRBD1 for D (6 bases). Looked up from germline, CDR1 is LNHDA and CDR2 is SQIVND (reference sequence). Trimming took off 9 bases at V and 2 bases at J, with 17 bases between the two ends. The CDR3 sequence is 14 residues long. CDR3 sequence (DNA): TGTGCCAGAAAAAGACAGGAGTTGACCTACGAGCAGTACTTC. Translation: CARKRQELTYEQYF.

This clone was recorded once. The chain employs TRBV28 and TRBJ1-2, with unresolved D. Germline CDR1 is MDHEN and CDR2 is SYDVKM. The V end lost 8 bases, the J end lost 3 bases, and 16 bases lay between the germline ends. The CDR3 loop spans 14 amino acids. CDR3 region: CASRYVGDYYGYTF. CDR3 nucleotides: TGTGCCAGCCGCTACGTCGGAGACTACTATGGCTACACCTTC.

The rearrangement uses TRBV15 and TRBJ1-2, with TRBD1 identical over 11 bases. The V segment lost 0 bases and the J segment 5 bases; nucleotides outside the gene matches: 5. Per germline, CDR1 LNHNV and CDR2 YYDKDF (reference sequence). The CDR3 totals 16 residues. For the CDR3, the DNA is TGTGCCACCAGCAGAGATCGGGACAGGGGGACATATGGCTACACCTTC. Translation: CATSRDRDRGTYGYTF.

V and J are TRBV6-1 and TRBJ1-5; no firm D call. There are 14 residues in the CDR3. Trimming shortened V by 2 bases and J by 0 bases, and 5 bases separated the two germline ends. CDR1 is MNHNS, CDR2 SASEGT, per germline. In nucleotides, the CDR3 is TGTGCCAGCAGTGAAAAACATAGCAATCAGCCCCAGCATTTT. This encodes CASSEKHSNQPQHF.

The chain links TRBV5-6 to TRBJ2-5; 12 bases align to TRBD1. Trimming removed 0 bases from V and 4 bases from J; junction bases left unmatched: 7. This CDR3 is 17 amino acids long. Germline values: CDR1 SGHDT, CDR2 YYEEEE. The CDR3 sequence is CASSLVGQGASAETQYF. CDR3 DNA sequence: TGTGCCAGCAGCTTGGTGGGACAGGGGGCGTCGGCAGAGACCCAGTACTTC.

The V call is TRBV28, the J call TRBJ2-1, with D maybe TRBD2 (7 bases). The CDR3 contains 15 residues. Germline loops: CDR1 MDHEN, CDR2 SYDVKM. V was trimmed by 6 bases and J by 8 bases, leaving 20 bases between them. The chain's CDR3 is CASRGGGGPRDEQFF. The DNA for the CDR3 is TGTGCCAGCAGAGGAGGGGGAGGGCCCCGGGATGAGCAGTTCTTC.

The table lists this clone with a few counts. V gene TRBV24-1 combines with J gene TRBJ2-7, with D tentatively TRBD1 (5 bases). Deletions cut 7 bases from V and 3 bases from J, with 12 bases between. Germline lookup yields CDR1 KGHDR and CDR2 SFDVKD. The CDR3 consists of 13 residues. CDR3: CATRNTGNYEQYF. The CDR3 region has the DNA TGTGCCACCAGAAATACAGGAAACTACGAGCAGTACTTC.

The rearrangement links TRBV12-5 to TRBJ1-3; TRBD1 aligns across 7 bases. Germline V gives CDR1 LGHNT, CDR2 FRNRAP. The V and J ends lost 6 bases and 2 bases, in that order; junction bases with no gene match: 4. The CDR3 runs 14 residues. The CDR3 spells CASGSGQAGNTIYF. The CDR3 coding sequence is TGTGCTAGTGGGTCCGGACAGGCTGGAAACACCATATATTTT. Variable domain in full (rest from reference TRBV12-5 and TRBJ1-3): DARVTQTPRHKVTEMGQEVTMRCQPILGHNTVFWYRQTMMQGLELLAYFRNRAPLDDSGMPKDRFSAEMPDATLATLKIQPSEPRDSAVYFCASGSGQAGNTIYFGEGSWLTVV.